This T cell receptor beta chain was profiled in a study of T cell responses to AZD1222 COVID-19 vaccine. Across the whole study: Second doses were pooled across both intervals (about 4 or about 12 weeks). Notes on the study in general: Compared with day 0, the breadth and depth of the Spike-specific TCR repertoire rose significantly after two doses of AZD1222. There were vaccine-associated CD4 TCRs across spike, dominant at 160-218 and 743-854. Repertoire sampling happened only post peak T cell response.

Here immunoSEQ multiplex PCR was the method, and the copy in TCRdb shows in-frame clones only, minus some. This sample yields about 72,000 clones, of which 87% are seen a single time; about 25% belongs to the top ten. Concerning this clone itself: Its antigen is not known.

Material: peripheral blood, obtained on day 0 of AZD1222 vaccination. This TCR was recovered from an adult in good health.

The CDR3 is CASSQAGRTDTQYF. CDR3 DNA sequence: TGCGCCAGCAGCCAAGCCGGACGGACAGATACGCAGTATTTT. The chain combines TRBV4-1 with TRBJ2-3; no definite D call. Germline CDR1 and CDR2: MGHRA and YSYEKL. The CDR3 has 14 amino acids. Trimming pared 1 base from V and 3 bases from J, leaving 8 bases between.